This TCR beta chain derives from a study of blood T cell repertoires in COVID-19. Study context: Whether acute or convalescent, the COVID-19 samples came from the United States, Italy and Spain. T cells, B-cell-depleted T cells, or PBMCs supplied cDNA or gDNA.

Recruits, aged roughly 18 to 89 years, lived in 24 US areas. Generated by immunoSEQ multiplex PCR, the TCRdb table keeps only in-frame clones and is missing some. The sample includes about 220,000 clones, 90% of them seen just once. Per the germline V gene, CDR1 is LGHNA and CDR2 is YNFKEQ. There are 16 residues in the CDR3. Between the trimmed V and J ends, which lost 1 base and 0 bases, there was a span of 13 bases. The chain carries TRBV4-2 and TRBJ2-7; no reliable D call. The sequenced material came from PBMCs or T cells enriched from blood (not recorded which). The sequence was obtained from a man aged 25 to 40 who had been exposed to COVID-19. CDR3: CASSQAGDARSYEQYF. CDR3 sequence (DNA): TGTGCCAGCAGCCAAGCCGGAGACGCACGCTCCTACGAGCAGTACTTC.